This T cell receptor (beta chain) was captured by sequencing in a study of CD8 T cells in ankylosing spondylitis. Study-level findings and limits: Disease-linked clones were reportedly significantly enriched in matched ankylosing spondylitis synovial fluid. Those disease-linked clones were CD8+; they were also relatively rare in peripheral blood. A motif in TCR beta, a set of about 8 highly homologous variants, appeared characteristic of ankylosing spondylitis blood.

The CDR3 is 14 amino acids. V dropped 2 bases and J dropped 2; count of bases not matched to a gene: 1. Germline assignment: CDR1 MNHEY and CDR2 SMNVEV (reference sequence). Quantitative molecular-barcoded 5'-RACE generated the TCR beta libraries. TCRdb re-analysed the 5' RACE reads in MiXCR, keeping a single row per CDR3 protein. This table holds 180,000 or so distinct CDR3 sequences, 9.5% to 13% found once. A few counts support this clonotype. Antigen specificity is unknown. The chain uses TRBV27 and TRBJ2-7; 9 bases map to TRBD1. This receptor was taken from a male donor with ankylosing spondylitis or in good health (not recorded which). The sequenced sample consisted of blood, either unsorted or a sorted T cell fraction (not recorded which). This chain's CDR3 is CASSLGTGPYEQYF. The CDR3 DNA follows: TGTGCCAGCAGTTTAGGGACAGGGCCCTACGAGCAGTACTTC.